This T cell receptor (beta chain) was profiled in a study of cytomegalovirus exposure and HLA in healthy donors. Overall study results and limits: In a later analysis, donors in an Asian-associated ancestry cluster reportedly had fewer N-insertions in productive TCRs than the cohort mean.

With 60 Vbeta and 13 Jbeta primers, the PCR was carried out. The method was immunoSEQ multiplex PCR; TCRdb's version includes in-frame clones alone and lacks a portion of them. Found here are some 110,000 clones, over 60% of them singletons; the top ten hold around 3%. The V gene end was trimmed by 6 bases and the J gene end by 4 bases; junction bases not matched to a gene: 6. There are 16 residues in the CDR3. Germline V gives CDR1 SEHNR, CDR2 FQNEAQ (reference sequence). In the case of this clone: The antigen remains undetermined.

This chain connects TRBV7-9 to TRBJ2-2; 12 bases map to TRBD1. The sequence came from a woman between 18 and 30 years old in good health and CMV-seropositive. The sequenced sample consisted of PBMCs. Here the CDR3 reads CASRPGQGARTGELFF. CDR3 coding DNA: TGTGCCAGCAGACCGGGACAGGGGGCGCGCACCGGGGAGCTGTTTTTT.